The source of this T cell receptor (beta chain) is a study of blood T cell repertoires in COVID-19. Germline values: CDR1 KGHSH, CDR2 LQKENI. V trimming: 2 bases; J trimming: 7 bases; junction bases outside the gene matches: 5. The length of the CDR3 is 14 residues. Measured with immunoSEQ multiplex PCR; TCRdb has only the in-frame clones, and not every one. Of under 200,000 clones in the sample, around 84% are singletons; the top ten hold around 4.9%. The TCR originated in a woman older than 75 with acute or convalescent COVID-19. The chain has TRBV18 and TRBJ1-3; TRBD1 agrees at 7 bases. Input material: peripheral blood. CDR3 nucleotide sequence: TGTGCCAGCTCACCAACCGGGACAGCGAACACCATATATTTT. Its protein product is CASSPTGTANTIYF.